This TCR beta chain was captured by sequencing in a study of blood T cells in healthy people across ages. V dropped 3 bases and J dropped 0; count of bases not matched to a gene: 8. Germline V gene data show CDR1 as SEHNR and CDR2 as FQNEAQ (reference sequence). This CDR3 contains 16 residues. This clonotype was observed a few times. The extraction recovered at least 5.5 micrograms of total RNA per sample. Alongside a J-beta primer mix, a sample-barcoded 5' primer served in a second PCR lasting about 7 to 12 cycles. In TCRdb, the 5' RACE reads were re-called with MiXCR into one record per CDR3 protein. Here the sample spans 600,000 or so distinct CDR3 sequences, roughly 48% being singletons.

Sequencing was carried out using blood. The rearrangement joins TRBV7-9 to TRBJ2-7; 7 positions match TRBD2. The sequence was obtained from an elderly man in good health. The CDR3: CASSLPTSLDSYEQYF. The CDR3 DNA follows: TGTGCCAGCAGCTTGCCGACTAGCCTAGACTCCTACGAGCAGTACTTC.